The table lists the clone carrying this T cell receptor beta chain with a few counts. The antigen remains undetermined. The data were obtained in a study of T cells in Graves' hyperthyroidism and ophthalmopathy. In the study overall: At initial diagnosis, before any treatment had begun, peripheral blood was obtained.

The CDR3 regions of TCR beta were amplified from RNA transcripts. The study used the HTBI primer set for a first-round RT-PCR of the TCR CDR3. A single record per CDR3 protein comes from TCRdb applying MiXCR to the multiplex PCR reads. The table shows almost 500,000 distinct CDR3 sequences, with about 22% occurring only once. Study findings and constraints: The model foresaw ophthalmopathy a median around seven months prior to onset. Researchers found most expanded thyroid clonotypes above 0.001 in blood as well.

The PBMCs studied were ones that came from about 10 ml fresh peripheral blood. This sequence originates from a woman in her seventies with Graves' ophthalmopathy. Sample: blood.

The CDR3, as DNA: TGCAGTGCTCTTGCCGGGAGAGATGAGCAGTTCTTC. Translating gives CSALAGRDEQFF. This chain connects TRBV20-1 to TRBJ2-1; a weak D match, TRBD2 (6 bases). The CDR3 is 12 amino acids. Trimming cost V 5 bases and J 8 bases, with 13 bases left between them. CDR1 is DFQATT, CDR2 SNEGSKA, per germline (reference sequence).